This TCR beta chain was captured in a study of cytomegalovirus exposure and HLA in healthy donors. Notes on the study in general: A later analysis linked a missense variant in DCLRE1C to the trimming of TCR beta V and J genes.

Only one count was recorded for this clone. Its matching antigen is unknown. The germline gene is not matched at one end of the junction; a read error may be the cause. PCR amplification relied on 60 Vbeta primers (plus 13 Jbeta primers). Profiled with immunoSEQ multiplex PCR; TCRdb holds only in-frame clones, not every one. The table shows about 160,000 clones, with approximately 81% occurring only once. The germline CDR1 and CDR2 sequences are LGHNA and YSLEER. The CDR3 runs to 13 residues. The TCR was taken from a man younger than 30 in good health and CMV-seronegative. This sequence joins TRBV4-3 and TRBJ2-1; D might be TRBD2 (6 bases). The sequencing input was PBMCs. This CDR3 reads CTSSPPSADEQFF. The CDR3 bases are TGCACCAGCAGCCCGCCTAGCGCCGATGAGCAGTTCTTC.